This TCR beta chain comes out of a study of shared clonotypes between healthy human individuals. This CDR3 is built from 13 residues. The V gene's germline CDR1 is SGDLS and CDR2 YYNGEE. The ends were cut back, 3 bases at V and 5 bases at J, with 11 bases in the middle. Produced via immunoSEQ multiplex PCR; TCRdb's table is partial and in-frame only. The sample records hundreds of thousands of clones, around 95% being singletons. CD45RO-negative CD8 cells positively selected for CCR7 made up the naive population, which excluded terminally differentiated effector memory CD45RA+ cells. Sequencing was done on a sample of naive CD8+ T cells sorted from blood. This TCR derives from a woman aged 30 to 39 in good health. V and J are TRBV9 and TRBJ1-1; D perhaps matches TRBD1 (6 bases). The CDR3 nucleotides read TGTGCCAGCAGCGAGGGACACCGGACTGAAGCTTTCTTT. Translating it yields CASSEGHRTEAFF.